This TCR beta chain came from a study of CD8+CD57+ T cells in acquired aplastic anemia. Overall study: Across the sorted CD4+ and CD8+ cells, DNA amounts averaged about 3.1 ug.

By flow cytometry, patients selected for sequencing had shown an expansion of CD8+CD57+ cells. Every patient had severe acquired aplastic anemia. Sampling of blood occurred while the patients had still received no therapy. This clonotype was recorded only once. What it recognizes is unknown. The template for TCR beta VDJ and CDR3 sequence profiling was genomic DNA. One entry per CDR3 protein, called by TCRdb with MiXCR from the reads. The data show just over 200,000 distinct CDR3 sequences, 65% seen once. General study points: Found in both controls and patients were approximately 30 CD8+ CDR3 sequences.

The sequenced sample consisted of sorted CD4+, CD8+, or CD8+CD57+ T cells (not recorded which) from PBMCs. The sequence was obtained from a human donor with aplastic anemia.

The chain's CDR3 is CASSLGTSGATGELFF. CDR3 sequence (DNA): TGTGCCAGCAGCTTAGGGACTAGCGGGGCCACCGGGGAGCTGTTTTTT. The V and J genes are TRBV7-8 and TRBJ2-2; 12 nucleotides align to TRBD2. Germline V gene data show CDR1 as SGHVS and CDR2 as FQNEAQ. The V and J ends lost 1 base and 4 bases, in that order; junction bases with no gene match: 1. This CDR3 has 16 amino acids.